Detailed here is one TCR beta chain. The antigen remains undetermined. TCRdb analysed the 5' RACE reads with MiXCR anew, one entry per CDR3 protein. The table lists some 840,000 distinct CDR3 sequences, roughly 10% of them singletons. The data stem from a study of CD8 T cells in ankylosing spondylitis. CDR1 is DFQATT and CDR2 is SNEGSKA in the germline V gene (reference sequence). J lost 7 bases, V lost 6 bases, and 5 bases had no gene match. This CDR3 region has 11 residues. Study-level findings and limits: As for the disease-linked clones, they showed a CD8+ phenotype and occurred at relatively low frequencies in peripheral blood. One TCR beta motif, made up of under ten highly homologous variants, appeared characteristic of ankylosing spondylitis blood.

The TCR originated in a male donor with ankylosing spondylitis. The sequenced material came from blood, either unsorted or a sorted T cell fraction (not recorded which). The chain links TRBV20-1 to TRBJ1-2, with TRBD1 matching 7 bases. The CDR3 loop reads CSAGPGGGYTF. Here the CDR3 DNA reads TGCAGTGCGGGGCCAGGGGGTGGCTACACCTTC.